A single T cell receptor (beta chain) is shown here with its context. The data stem from a study of shared clonotypes between healthy human individuals. On the study more broadly: Used for every donor were three CD4 naive, three CD4 memory, two CD8 naive and one CD8 memory plate.

V dropped 2 bases and J dropped 3; count of bases not matched to a gene: 6. Germline V gene sequence: CDR1 MDHEN, CDR2 SYDVKM. CDR3 length: 15 residues. Here immunoSEQ multiplex PCR was the method, and the copy in TCRdb shows in-frame clones only, minus some. The sample contains some 1.5 million clones, over 95% of which appear only once. This receptor was taken from a man aged 30-40 years in good health. The chain couples TRBV28 to TRBJ2-7, with TRBD2 matching over 8 bases. Sequenced input: naive CD4+ T cells sorted from blood. Subset meaning: CD45RA+ positively selected. CDR3 loop: CASSLRGTSRYEQYF. The DNA for the CDR3 is TGTGCCAGCAGTTTACGAGGGACTAGTCGCTACGAGCAGTACTTC.